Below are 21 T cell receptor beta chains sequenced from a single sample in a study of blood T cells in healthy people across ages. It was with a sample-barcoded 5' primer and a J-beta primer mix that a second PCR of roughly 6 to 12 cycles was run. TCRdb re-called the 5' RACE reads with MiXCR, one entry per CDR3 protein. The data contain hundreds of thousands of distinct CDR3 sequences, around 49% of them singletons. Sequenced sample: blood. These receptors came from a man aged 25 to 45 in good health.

The CDR3 coding sequence is TGCAGCGTTGCAGTCAGCCTTCTAGAGCAGTACTTC. Its protein is CSVAVSLLEQYF. This chain links TRBV29-1 with TRBJ2-7; D gene uncertain. Germline V lookup: CDR1 SQVTM, CDR2 ANQGSEA. Between the trimmed V and J ends, which lost 4 bases and 7 bases, there was a span of 14 bases. The CDR3 sequence is 12 residues long.

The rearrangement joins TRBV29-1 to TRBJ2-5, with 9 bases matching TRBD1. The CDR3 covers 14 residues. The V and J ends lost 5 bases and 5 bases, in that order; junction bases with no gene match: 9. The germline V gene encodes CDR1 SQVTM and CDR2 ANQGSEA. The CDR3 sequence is CSVNRDRGKETQYF. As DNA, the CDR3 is TGCAGCGTTAATCGCGACAGGGGGAAGGAGACCCAGTACTTC.

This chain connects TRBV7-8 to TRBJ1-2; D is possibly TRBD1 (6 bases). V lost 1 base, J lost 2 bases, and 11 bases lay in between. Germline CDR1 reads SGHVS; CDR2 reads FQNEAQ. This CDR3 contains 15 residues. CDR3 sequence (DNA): TGTGCCAGCAGCTTAGGTTCAGGGGAAAACTATGGCTACACCTTC. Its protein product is CASSLGSGENYGYTF.

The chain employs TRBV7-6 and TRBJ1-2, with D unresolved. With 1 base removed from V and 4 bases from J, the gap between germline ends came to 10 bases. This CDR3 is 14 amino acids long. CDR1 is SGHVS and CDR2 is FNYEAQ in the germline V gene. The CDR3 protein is CASSLDDGLYGYTF. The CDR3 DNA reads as TGTGCCAGCAGCTTAGACGACGGACTCTATGGCTACACCTTC.

This CDR3 is CASSFLHREDTQYF. The CDR3 DNA sequence: TGTGCCAGCAGTTTCCTACACAGGGAGGATACGCAGTATTTT. The chain has TRBV7-2 and TRBJ2-3, with D possibly matching TRBD1 (6 bases). The V gene lost 6 bases and the J gene lost 6 bases, with 16 bases spanning the gap. Per germline, CDR1 SGHTA and CDR2 FQGNSA. The CDR3 spans 14 residues.

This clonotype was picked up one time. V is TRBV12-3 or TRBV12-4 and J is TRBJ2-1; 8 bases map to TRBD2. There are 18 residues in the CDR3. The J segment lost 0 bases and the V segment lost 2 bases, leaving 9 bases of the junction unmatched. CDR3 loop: CASSLLASGSRSYNEQFF. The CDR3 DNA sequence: TGTGCCAGCAGTTTACTTGCTAGCGGGTCACGCTCCTACAATGAGCAGTTCTTC.

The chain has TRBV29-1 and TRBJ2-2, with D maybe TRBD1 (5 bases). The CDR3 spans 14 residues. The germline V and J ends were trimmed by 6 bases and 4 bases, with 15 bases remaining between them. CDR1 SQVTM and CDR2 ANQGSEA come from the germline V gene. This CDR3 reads CSVGVDTGTGELFF. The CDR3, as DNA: TGCAGCGTAGGGGTGGATACGGGCACCGGGGAGCTGTTTTTT.

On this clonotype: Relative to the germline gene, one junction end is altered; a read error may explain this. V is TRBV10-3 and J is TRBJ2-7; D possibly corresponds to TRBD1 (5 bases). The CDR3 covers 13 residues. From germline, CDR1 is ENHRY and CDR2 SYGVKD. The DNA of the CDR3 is TGTGCCATCAGATTAGACAGCTCCGACGAGCAGTACTTC. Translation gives CAIRLDSSDEQYF.

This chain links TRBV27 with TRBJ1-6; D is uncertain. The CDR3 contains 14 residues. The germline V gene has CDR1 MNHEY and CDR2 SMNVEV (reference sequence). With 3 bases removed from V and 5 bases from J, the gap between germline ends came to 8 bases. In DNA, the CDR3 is TGTGCCAGCAGTTTCCGGGAGGATAATTCACCCCTCCACTTT. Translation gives CASSFREDNSPLHF.

CDR3 sequence (DNA): TGTGCCAGCAGCTTATTAGGGGGCGTGGAGACCCAGTACTTC. This codes for CASSLLGGVETQYF. The rearrangement joins TRBV11-3 to TRBJ2-4; 7 bases map to TRBD1. The end of the DNA aligns better with TRBJ2-5, so the J call may be wrong. Germline lookup yields CDR1 SGHNT and CDR2 YENEEA. The CDR3 spans 14 residues.

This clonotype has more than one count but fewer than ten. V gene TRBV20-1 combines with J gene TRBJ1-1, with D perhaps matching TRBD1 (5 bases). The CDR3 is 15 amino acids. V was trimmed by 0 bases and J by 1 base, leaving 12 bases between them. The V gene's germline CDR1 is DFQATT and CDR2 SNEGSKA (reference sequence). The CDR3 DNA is TGCAGTGCTAGAGATTGGGGCGCCAGGAACACTGAAGCTTTCTTT. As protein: CSARDWGARNTEAFF.

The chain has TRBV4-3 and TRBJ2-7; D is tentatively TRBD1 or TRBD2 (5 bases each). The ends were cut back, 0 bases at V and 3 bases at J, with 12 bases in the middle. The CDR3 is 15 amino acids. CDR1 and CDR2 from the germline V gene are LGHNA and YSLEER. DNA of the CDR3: TGCGCCAGCAGCCAAGACCGGGACGCCTACTACGAGCAGTACTTC. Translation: CASSQDRDAYYEQYF.

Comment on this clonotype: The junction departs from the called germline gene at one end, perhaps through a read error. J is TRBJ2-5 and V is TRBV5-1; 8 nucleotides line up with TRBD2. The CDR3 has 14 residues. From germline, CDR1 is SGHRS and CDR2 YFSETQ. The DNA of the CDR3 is TGCGCCGGCAGCCCGCGAAGACTAGCGAAGACCCAGTACTTC. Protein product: CAGSPRRLAKTQYF.

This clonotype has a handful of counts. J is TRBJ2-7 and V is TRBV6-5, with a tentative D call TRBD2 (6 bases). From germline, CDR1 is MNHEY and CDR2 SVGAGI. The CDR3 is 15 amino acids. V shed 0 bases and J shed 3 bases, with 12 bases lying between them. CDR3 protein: CASSYSRRASYEQYF. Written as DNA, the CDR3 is TGTGCCAGCAGTTACTCGAGGAGGGCAAGCTACGAGCAGTACTTC.

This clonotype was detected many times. The CDR3 coding sequence is TGCGCCAGCAGCCAAGGGGCTAGGGGGCTGTACGAGCAGTACTTC. Amino acids: CASSQGARGLYEQYF. V and J are TRBV4-3 and TRBJ2-7; TRBD1 matches at 7 bases. Per the germline V gene, CDR1 is LGHNA and CDR2 is YSLEER. The J segment lost 4 bases and the V segment lost 1 base, leaving 7 bases of the junction unmatched. The CDR3 runs to 15 residues.

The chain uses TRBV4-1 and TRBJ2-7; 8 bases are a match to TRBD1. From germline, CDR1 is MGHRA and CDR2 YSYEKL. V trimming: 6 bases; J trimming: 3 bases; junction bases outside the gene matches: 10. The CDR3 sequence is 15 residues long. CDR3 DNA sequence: TGCGCCAGCAGTCTGCCGGGACAGGTGGGCTACGAGCAGTACTTC. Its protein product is CASSLPGQVGYEQYF.

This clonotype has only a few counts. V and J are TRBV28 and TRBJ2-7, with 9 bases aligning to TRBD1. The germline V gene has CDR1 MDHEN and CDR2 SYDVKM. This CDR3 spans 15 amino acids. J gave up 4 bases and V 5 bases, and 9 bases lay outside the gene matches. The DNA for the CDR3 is TGTGCCAGCAGTGGGCGGGGGACAGGGAAATACGAGCAGTACTTC. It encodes CASSGRGTGKYEQYF. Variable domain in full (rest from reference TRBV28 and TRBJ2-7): DVKVTQSSRYLVKRTGEKVFLECVQDMDHENMFWYRQDPGLGLRLIYFSYDVKMKEKGDIPEGYSVSREKKERFSLILESASTNQTSMYLCASSGRGTGKYEQYFGPGTRLTVT.

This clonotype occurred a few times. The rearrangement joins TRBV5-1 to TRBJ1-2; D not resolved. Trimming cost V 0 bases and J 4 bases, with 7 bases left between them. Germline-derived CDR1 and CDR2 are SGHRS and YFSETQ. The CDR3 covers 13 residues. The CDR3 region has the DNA TGCGCCAGCAGCTTGGGGGAGTCCTATGGCTACACCTTC. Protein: CASSLGESYGYTF.

The CDR3 DNA reads TGCAGCGTTGAACATGGACAGGGAGATGGCTACACCTTC. It is translated as CSVEHGQGDGYTF. The chain has TRBV29-1 and TRBJ1-2, with TRBD1 matching 8 bases. Trimming at V came to 2 bases and at J to 6 bases, leaving 5 bases not matched to a gene. This CDR3 spans 13 amino acids. From germline, CDR1 is SQVTM and CDR2 ANQGSEA.

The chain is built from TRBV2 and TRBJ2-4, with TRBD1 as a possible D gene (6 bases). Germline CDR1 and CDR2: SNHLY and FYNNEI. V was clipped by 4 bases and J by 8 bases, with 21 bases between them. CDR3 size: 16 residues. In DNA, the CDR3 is TGTGCCAGCAGTGGGTGGAGCAGGGGAGTGGGAGACATTCAGTACTTC. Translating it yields CASSGWSRGVGDIQYF.

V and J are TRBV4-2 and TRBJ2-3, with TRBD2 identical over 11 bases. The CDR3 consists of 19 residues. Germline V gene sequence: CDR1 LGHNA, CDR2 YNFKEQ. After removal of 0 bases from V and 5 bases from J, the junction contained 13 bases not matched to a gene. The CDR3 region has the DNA TGTGCCAGCAGCCAAGATGGTGCGGCTAGCGGGGGGCCGGGAGATACGCAGTATTTT. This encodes CASSQDGAASGGPGDTQYF.